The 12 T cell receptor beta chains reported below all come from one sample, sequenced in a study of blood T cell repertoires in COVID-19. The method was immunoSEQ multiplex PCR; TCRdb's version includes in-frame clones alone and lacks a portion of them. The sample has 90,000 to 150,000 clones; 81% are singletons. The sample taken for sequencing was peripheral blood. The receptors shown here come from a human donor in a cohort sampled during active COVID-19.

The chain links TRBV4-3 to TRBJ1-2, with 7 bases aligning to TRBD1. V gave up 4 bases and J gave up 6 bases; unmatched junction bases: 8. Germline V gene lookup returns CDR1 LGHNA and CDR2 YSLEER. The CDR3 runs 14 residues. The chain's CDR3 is CASSPTGFTNGYTF. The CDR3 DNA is TGCGCCAGCAGCCCGACAGGGTTTACGAATGGCTACACCTTC.

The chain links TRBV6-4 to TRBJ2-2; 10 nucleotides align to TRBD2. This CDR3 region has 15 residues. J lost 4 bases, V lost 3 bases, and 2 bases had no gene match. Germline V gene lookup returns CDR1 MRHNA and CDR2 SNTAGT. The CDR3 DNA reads TGTGCCAGCAGTGAAAGCGGGGGGGGCACCGGGGAGCTGTTTTTT. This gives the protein CASSESGGGTGELFF.

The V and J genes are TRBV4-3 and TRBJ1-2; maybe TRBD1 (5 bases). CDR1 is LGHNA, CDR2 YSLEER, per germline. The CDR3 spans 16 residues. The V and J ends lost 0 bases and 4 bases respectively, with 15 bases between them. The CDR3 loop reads CASSQDWGDRVYGYTF. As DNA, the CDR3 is TGCGCCAGCAGCCAAGATTGGGGGGACCGGGTCTATGGCTACACCTTC.

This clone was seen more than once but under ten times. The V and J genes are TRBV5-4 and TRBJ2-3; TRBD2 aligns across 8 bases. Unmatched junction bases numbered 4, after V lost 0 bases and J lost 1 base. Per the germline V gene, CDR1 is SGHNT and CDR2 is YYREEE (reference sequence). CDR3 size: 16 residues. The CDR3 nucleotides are TGTGCCAGCAGCTTGGAGGCGGGAGGAGGCACAGATACGCAGTATTTT. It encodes CASSLEAGGGTDTQYF. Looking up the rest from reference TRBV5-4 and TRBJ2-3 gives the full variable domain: ETGVTQSPTHLIKTRGQQVTLRCSSQSGHNTVSWYQQALGQGPQFIFQYYREEENGRGNFPPRFSGLQFPNYSSELNVNALELDDSALYLCASSLEAGGGTDTQYFGPGTRLTVL.

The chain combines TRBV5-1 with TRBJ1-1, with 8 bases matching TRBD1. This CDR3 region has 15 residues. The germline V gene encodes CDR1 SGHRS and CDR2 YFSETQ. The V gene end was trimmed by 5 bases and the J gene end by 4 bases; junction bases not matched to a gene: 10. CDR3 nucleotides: TGCGCCAGCAGAAGAAGCGGACAGGGTGTCACTGAAGCTTTCTTT. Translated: CASRRSGQGVTEAFF. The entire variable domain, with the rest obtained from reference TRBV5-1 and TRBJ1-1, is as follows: KAGVTQTPRYLIKTRGQQVTLSCSPISGHRSVSWYQQTPGQGLQFLFEYFSETQRNKGNFPGRFSGRQFSNSRSEMNVSTLELGDSALYLCASRRSGQGVTEAFFGQGTRLTVV.

Written as DNA, the CDR3 is TGTGCCAGTAGTATTTACGCCTCAGGGCGGGGTGGCTACACCTTC. Amino acid sequence: CASSIYASGRGGYTF. The chain is built from TRBV19 and TRBJ1-2; tentatively, D is TRBD1 (5 bases). V was shortened by 3 bases and J by 7 bases, with 18 bases between the two germline ends. Germline V gives CDR1 LNHDA, CDR2 SQIVND (reference sequence). CDR3 length equals 15 residues.

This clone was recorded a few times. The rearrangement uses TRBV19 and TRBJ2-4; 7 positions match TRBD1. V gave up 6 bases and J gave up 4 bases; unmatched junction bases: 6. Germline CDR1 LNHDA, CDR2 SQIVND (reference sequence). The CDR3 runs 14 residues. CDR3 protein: CASSEGQRKNIQYF. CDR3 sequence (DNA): TGTGCCAGTAGCGAGGGACAGCGGAAAAACATTCAGTACTTC.

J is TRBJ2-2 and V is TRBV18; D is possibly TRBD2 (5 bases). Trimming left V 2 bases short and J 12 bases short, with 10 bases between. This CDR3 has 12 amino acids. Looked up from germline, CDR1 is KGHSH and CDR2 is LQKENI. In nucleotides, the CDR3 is TGTGCCAGCTCACCAGGCGGGTTTAAGCTGTTTTTT. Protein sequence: CASSPGGFKLFF.

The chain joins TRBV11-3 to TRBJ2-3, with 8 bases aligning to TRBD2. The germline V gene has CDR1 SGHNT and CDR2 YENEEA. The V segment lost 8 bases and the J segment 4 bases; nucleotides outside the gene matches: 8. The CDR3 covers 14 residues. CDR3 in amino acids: CASAGGGAADTQYF. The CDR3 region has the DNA TGTGCCAGCGCGGGGGGAGGGGCGGCAGATACGCAGTATTTT. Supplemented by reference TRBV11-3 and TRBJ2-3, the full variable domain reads EAGVVQSPRYKIIEKKQPVAFWCNPISGHNTLYWYLQNLGQGPELLIRYENEEAVDDSQLPKDRFSAERLKGVDSTLKIQPAELGDSAVYLCASAGGGAADTQYFGPGTRLTVL.

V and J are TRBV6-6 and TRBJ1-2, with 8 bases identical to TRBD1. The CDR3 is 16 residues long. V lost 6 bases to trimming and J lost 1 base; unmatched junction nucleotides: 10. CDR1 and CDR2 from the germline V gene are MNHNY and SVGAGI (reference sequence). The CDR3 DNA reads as TGTGCCAGCAGGACGGACAGGGAGAGTGATAACTATGGCTACACCTTC. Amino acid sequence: CASRTDRESDNYGYTF.

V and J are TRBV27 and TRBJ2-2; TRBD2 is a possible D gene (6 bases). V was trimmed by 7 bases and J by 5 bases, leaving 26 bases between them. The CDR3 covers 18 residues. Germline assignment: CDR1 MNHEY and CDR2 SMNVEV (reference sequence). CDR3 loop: CASTRAGLAGLRTGELFF. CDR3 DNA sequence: TGTGCCAGCACTCGGGCAGGGTTGGCGGGACTTAGGACCGGGGAGCTGTTTTTT.

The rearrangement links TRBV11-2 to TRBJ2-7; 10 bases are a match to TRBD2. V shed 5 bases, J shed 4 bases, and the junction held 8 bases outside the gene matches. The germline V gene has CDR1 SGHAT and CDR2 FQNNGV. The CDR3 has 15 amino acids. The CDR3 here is CASSPPPTSGYEQYF. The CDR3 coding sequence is TGTGCCAGCAGCCCCCCCCCGACTAGCGGGTACGAGCAGTACTTC.